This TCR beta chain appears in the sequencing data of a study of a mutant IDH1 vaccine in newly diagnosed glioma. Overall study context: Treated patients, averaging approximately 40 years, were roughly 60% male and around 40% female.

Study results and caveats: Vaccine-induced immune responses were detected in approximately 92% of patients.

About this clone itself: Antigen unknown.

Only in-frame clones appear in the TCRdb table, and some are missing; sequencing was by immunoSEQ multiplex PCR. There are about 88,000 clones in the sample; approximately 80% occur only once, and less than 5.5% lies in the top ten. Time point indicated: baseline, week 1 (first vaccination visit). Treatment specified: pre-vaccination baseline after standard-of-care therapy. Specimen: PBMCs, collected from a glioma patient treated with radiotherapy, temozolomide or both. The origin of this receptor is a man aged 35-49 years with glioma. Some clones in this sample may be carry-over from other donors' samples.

CDR3 nucleotides: TGTGCCAGCAGTTTAAACGTTGGCTATGGCTACACCTTC. Encoded protein: CASSLNVGYGYTF. The chain links TRBV27 to TRBJ1-2; D not resolved. V dropped 2 bases and J dropped 4 bases, with 8 bases sitting between them. CDR3 length: 13 amino acids. Germline V lookup: CDR1 MNHEY, CDR2 SMNVEV (reference sequence).